Below are 2 T cell receptor beta chains sequenced from a single sample in a study of blood T cell repertoires in COVID-19. Clones were read by immunoSEQ multiplex PCR, and TCRdb kept only the in-frame ones, dropping some. This table has 150,000 to 200,000 clones, 80% appearing once. Sequenced: peripheral blood. The receptor set was obtained from a man in his 60s with acute or convalescent COVID-19.

Comments on this clone: The junction does not match germline at one end; this may be a read error. V gene TRBV4-1 combines with J gene TRBJ1-2; 8 nucleotides line up with TRBD1. Germline V gives CDR1 MGHRA, CDR2 YSYEKL. CDR3 size: 14 residues. CDR3 sequence: CASRQTGGTYGYTF. DNA of the CDR3: TGCGCCAGCCGCCAAACAGGGGGAACCTATGGCTACACCTTC.

In its sample, this clone was seen once. The chain joins TRBV11-2 to TRBJ2-1; the match to TRBD2 covers 10 bases. V trimming: 6 bases; J trimming: 12 bases; junction bases outside the gene matches: 14. The CDR3 loop spans 15 amino acids. The V gene's germline CDR1 is SGHAT and CDR2 FQNNGV. The CDR3, as DNA: TGTGCCAGCAGACGCGGAATACTAGCGGGGCTTAGGCAGTTCTTC. This gives the protein CASRRGILAGLRQFF.